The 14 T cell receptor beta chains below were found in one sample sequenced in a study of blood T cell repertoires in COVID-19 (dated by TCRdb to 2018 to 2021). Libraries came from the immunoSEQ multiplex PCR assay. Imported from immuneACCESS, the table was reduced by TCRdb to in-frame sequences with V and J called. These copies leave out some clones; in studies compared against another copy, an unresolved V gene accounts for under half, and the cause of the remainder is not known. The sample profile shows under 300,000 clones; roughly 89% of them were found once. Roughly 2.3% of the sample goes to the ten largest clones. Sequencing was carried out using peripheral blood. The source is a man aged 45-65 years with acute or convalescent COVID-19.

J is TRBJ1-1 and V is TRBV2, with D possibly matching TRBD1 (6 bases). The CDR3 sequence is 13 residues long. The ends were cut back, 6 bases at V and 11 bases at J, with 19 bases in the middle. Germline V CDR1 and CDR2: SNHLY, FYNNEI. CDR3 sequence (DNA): TGTGCCAGCAGCGGGACAACTGGTACGCGGGCTTTCTTT. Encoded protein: CASSGTTGTRAFF.

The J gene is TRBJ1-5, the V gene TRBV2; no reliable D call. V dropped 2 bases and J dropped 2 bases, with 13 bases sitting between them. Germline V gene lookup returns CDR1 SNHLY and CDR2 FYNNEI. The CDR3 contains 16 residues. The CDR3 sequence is CASSELDMFGNQPQHF. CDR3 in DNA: TGTGCCAGCAGTGAACTCGACATGTTTGGCAATCAGCCCCAGCATTTT.

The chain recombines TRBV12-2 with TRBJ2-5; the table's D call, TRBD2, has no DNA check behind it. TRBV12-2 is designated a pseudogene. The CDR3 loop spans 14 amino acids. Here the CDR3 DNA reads TGTGCAAGTCGCTTGGACCGACTATTGGAGACCCAGTACTTC. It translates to CASRLDRLLETQYF.

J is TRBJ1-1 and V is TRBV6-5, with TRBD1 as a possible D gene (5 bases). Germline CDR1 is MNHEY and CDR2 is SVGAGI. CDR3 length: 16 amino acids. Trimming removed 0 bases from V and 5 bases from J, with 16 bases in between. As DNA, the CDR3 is TGTGCCAGCAGTTACTCCACCCGGTTGGGGCGGACTGAAGCTTTCTTT. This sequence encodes CASSYSTRLGRTEAFF.

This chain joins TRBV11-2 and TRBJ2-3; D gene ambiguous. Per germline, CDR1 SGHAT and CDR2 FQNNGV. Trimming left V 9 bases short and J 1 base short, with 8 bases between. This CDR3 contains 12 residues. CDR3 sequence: CASGPGTDTQYF. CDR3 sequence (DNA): TGTGCCAGTGGCCCTGGCACAGATACGCAGTATTTT.

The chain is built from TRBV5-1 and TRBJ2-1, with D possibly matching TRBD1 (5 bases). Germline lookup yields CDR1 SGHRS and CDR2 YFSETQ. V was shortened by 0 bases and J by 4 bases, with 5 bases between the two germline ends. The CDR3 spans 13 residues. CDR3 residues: CASSLGTYNEQFF. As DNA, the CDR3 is TGCGCCAGCAGCTTGGGGACATACAATGAGCAGTTCTTC.

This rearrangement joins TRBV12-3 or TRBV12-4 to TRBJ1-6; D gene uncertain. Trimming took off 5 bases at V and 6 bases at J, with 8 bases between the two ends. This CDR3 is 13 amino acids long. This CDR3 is CASSRIANSPLHF. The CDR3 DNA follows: TGTGCCAGCAGTCGTATAGCTAATTCACCCCTCCACTTT.

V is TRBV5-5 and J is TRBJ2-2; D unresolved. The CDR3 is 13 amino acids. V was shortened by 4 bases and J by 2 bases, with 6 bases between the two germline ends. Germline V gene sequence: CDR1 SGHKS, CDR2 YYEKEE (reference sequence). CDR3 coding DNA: TGTGCCAGCAGCGTCTTAAACACCGGGGAGCTGTTTTTT. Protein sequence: CASSVLNTGELFF.

CDR3 sequence (DNA): TGTGCCAGCAGCGCAGGGGGTAACTATGGCTACACCTTC. Translating gives CASSAGGNYGYTF. V usage is TRBV5-4 and J usage is TRBJ1-2; TRBD1 agrees at 7 bases. CDR1 and CDR2 from the germline V gene are SGHNT and YYREEE (reference sequence). V lost 4 bases to trimming and J lost 1 base; unmatched junction nucleotides: 1. This CDR3 region has 13 residues.

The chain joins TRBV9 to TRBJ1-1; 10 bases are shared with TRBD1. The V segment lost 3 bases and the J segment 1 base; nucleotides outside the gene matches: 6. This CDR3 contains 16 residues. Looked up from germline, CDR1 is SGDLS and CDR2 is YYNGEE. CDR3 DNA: TGTGCCAGCAGCGGGGGGACAGGGGAGGCGAACACTGAAGCTTTCTTT. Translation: CASSGGTGEANTEAFF.

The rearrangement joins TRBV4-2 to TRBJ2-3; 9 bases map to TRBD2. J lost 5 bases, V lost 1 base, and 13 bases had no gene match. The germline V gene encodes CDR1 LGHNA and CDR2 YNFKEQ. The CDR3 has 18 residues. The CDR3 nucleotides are TGTGCCAGCAGCCAAGGGGGACTAGCTGCCTCGGTCGAAGATACGCAGTATTTT. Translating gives CASSQGGLAASVEDTQYF.

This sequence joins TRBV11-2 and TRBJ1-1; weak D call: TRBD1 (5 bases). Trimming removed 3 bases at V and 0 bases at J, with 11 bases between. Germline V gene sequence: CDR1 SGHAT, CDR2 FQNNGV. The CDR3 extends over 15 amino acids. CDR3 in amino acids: CASSFWGTMNTEAFF. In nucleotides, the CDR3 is TGTGCCAGCAGCTTTTGGGGCACGATGAACACTGAAGCTTTCTTT. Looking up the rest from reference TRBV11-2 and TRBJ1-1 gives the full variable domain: EAGVAQSPRYKIIEKRQSVAFWCNPISGHATLYWYQQILGQGPKLLIQFQNNGVVDDSQLPKDRFSAERLKGVDSTLKIQPAKLEDSAVYLCASSFWGTMNTEAFFGQGTRLTVV.

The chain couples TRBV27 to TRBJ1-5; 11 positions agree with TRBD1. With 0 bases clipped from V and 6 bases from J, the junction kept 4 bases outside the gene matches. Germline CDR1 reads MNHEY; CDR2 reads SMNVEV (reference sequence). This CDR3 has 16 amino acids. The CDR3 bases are TGTGCCAGCAGTTTATCTGGAGGGACAGGGGGTCAGCCCCAGCATTTT. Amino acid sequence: CASSLSGGTGGQPQHF.

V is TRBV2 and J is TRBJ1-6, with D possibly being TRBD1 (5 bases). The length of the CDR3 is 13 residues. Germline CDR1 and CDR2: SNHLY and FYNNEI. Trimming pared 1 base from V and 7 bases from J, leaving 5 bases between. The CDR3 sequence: CASSEEGNSPLHF. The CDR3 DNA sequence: TGTGCCAGCAGTGAAGAGGGGAATTCACCCCTCCACTTT. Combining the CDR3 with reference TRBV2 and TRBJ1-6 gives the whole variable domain EPEVTQTPSHQVTQMGQEVILRCVPISNHLYFYWYRQILGQKVEFLVSFYNNEISEKSEIFDDQFSVERPDGSNFTLKIRSTKLEDSAMYFCASSEEGNSPLHFGNGTRLTVT.